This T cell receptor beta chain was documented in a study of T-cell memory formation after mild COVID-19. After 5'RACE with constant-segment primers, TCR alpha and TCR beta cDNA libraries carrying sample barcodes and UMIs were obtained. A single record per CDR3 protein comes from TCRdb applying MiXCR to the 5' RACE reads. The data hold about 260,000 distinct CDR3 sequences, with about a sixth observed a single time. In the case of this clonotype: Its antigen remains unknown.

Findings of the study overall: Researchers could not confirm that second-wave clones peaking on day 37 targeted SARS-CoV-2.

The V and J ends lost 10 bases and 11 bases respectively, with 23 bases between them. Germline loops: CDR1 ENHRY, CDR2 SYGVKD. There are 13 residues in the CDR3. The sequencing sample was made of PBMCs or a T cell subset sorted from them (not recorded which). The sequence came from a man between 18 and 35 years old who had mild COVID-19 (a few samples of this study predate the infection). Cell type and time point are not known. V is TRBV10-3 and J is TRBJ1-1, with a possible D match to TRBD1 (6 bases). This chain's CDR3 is CATGRTEALGAFF. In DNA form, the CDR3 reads TGTGCCACCGGGAGGACAGAGGCTTTGGGGGCTTTCTTT.